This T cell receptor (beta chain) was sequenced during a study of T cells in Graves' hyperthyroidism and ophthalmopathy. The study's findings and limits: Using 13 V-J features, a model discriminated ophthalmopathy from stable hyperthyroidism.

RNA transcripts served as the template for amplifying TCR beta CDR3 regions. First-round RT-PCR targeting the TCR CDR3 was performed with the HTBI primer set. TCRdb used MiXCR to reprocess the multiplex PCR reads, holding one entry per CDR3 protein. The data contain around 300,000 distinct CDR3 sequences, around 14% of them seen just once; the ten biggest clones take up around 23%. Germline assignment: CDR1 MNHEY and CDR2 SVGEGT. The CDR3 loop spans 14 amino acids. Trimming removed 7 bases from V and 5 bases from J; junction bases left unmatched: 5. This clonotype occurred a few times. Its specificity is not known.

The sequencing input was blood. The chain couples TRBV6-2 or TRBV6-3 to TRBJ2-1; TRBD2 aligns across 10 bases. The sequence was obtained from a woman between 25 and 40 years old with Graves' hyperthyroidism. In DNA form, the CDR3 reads TGTGCCAGCAAACCTAGCGGGAGAGACAATGAGCAGTTCTTC. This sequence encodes CASKPSGRDNEQFF.